Shown below are 23 T cell receptor beta chains from a single sample sequenced in a study of beta chain features in type 1 diabetes. Study-level points and caveats: Moderate yet significant TCRB CDR3 shortening was seen in Type 1 diabetes patients in all four CD4+ subsets.

TCRB transcripts that were expressed got sequenced, as all of the isolated RNA had been reverse transcribed. TCRdb's copy holds only in-frame clones and misses some; the assay was immunoSEQ multiplex PCR. This table has around 280,000 clones, 15% appearing once. Their cognate antigens are unknown. Input material: naive CD4+ T cells from blood. These receptors were taken from a man younger than 35 with type 1 diabetes.

This clone has just a few counts. V is TRBV15 and J is TRBJ1-2; possible D gene TRBD1, 5 bases. V lost 0 bases to trimming and J lost 5 bases, with 10 bases between them. The CDR3 contains 14 residues. Germline CDR1 and CDR2: LNHNV and YYDKDF (reference sequence). The CDR3 protein is CATSRDSSGYGYTF. CDR3 bases: TGTGCCACCAGCAGAGATTCTTCAGGGTATGGCTACACCTTC.

CDR3 sequence: CASSEQASYNEQFF. The DNA for the CDR3 is TGTGCCAGCAGTGAGCAGGCCTCCTACAATGAGCAGTTCTTC. The chain recombines TRBV2 with TRBJ2-1; D uncertain. V lost 3 bases and J lost 0, with 6 bases in between. The CDR3 length is 14 residues. The germline gives CDR1 SNHLY, CDR2 FYNNEI.

The rearrangement links TRBV9 to TRBJ2-5, with 9 bases fitting TRBD2. Unmatched junction bases numbered 9, after V lost 2 bases and J lost 4 bases. Per the germline V gene, CDR1 is SGDLS and CDR2 is YYNGEE. This CDR3 is 16 amino acids long. Here the CDR3 reads CASSVGSSGVIETQYF. The CDR3 coding sequence is TGTGCCAGCAGCGTCGGGTCTAGCGGGGTGATAGAGACCCAGTACTTC.

The chain links TRBV11-2 to TRBJ1-1; no reliable D call. V was cut by 5 bases and J by 3 bases, with 10 bases left in between. In germline, CDR1 is SGHAT, CDR2 FQNNGV. CDR3 length equals 13 residues. CDR3 residues: CASSPRRDTEAFF. The DNA for the CDR3 is TGTGCCAGCAGCCCAAGGAGGGACACTGAAGCTTTCTTT.

This clone was counted only a few times. This CDR3 is CASTGVDKINEQFF. The CDR3 region has the DNA TGTGCCTCTACGGGGGTAGATAAAATCAATGAGCAGTTCTTC. V gene TRBV30 combines with J gene TRBJ2-1, with D tentatively TRBD2 (6 bases). The CDR3 sequence is 14 residues long. Germline V CDR1 and CDR2: GTSNPN, SVGIG (reference sequence). The germline V and J ends were trimmed by 7 bases and 6 bases, with 19 bases remaining between them.

Here the CDR3 DNA reads TGTGCCAGCAGCCACGGGACAGCCACAGATACGCAGTATTTT. This sequence encodes CASSHGTATDTQYF. V usage is TRBV28 and J usage is TRBJ2-3, with 7 bases aligning to TRBD1. The trim removed 6 bases at V and 2 bases at J, leaving 5 bases unmatched. The CDR3 extends over 14 amino acids. Germline CDR1 MDHEN, CDR2 SYDVKM.

The chain is built from TRBV6-5 and TRBJ2-5, with a tentative D call TRBD2 (6 bases). Trimming stripped 2 bases from V and 5 bases from J, with 18 bases between. The CDR3 is 16 residues long. Germline-derived CDR1 and CDR2 are MNHEY and SVGAGI. CDR3 DNA sequence: TGTGCCAGCAGTTACACCGGGACTTTGGGAAGGGAGACCCAGTACTTC. Its protein is CASSYTGTLGRETQYF.

A few counts support this clone. This chain links TRBV7-9 with TRBJ2-7; unclear D gene. The CDR3 has 12 amino acids. Germline V gene lookup returns CDR1 SEHNR and CDR2 FQNEAQ (reference sequence). V lost 3 bases to trimming and J lost 6 bases, with 9 bases between them. This chain's CDR3 is CASSLPSSEQYF. The CDR3 DNA reads as TGTGCCAGCAGCTTGCCTAGTTCCGAGCAGTACTTC.

V usage is TRBV7-2 and J usage is TRBJ1-6; 7 positions agree with TRBD1. V was pared by 5 bases and J by 10 bases, with 14 bases of the junction left unmatched. CDR1 is SGHTA and CDR2 is FQGNSA in the germline V gene. The CDR3 spans 16 residues. CDR3 amino acids: CASSPRVPGTASPLHF. CDR3 nucleotide sequence: TGTGCCAGCAGCCCCCGTGTCCCCGGGACAGCCTCACCCCTCCACTTT.

This clone has only a few counts. V gene TRBV5-6 combines with J gene TRBJ2-2; 12 nucleotides agree with TRBD1. The V gene end was trimmed by 6 bases and the J gene end by 5 bases; junction bases not matched to a gene: 11. Germline CDR1 SGHDT, CDR2 YYEEEE. The CDR3 consists of 17 residues. Written as DNA, the CDR3 is TGTGCCAGCACCCGCTTGTCGGGACAGGGGGCAACCGGGGAGCTGTTTTTT. Translation gives CASTRLSGQGATGELFF.

This clone was detected a few times. The junction shows a germline mismatch at one end, possibly a read error. V usage is TRBV30 and J usage is TRBJ1-2, with 9 bases that match TRBD1. The CDR3 has 11 amino acids. Germline-derived CDR1 and CDR2 are GTSNPN and SVGIG (reference sequence). The CDR3 DNA sequence: TGTACCTGGGACAGGGCCTATGGCTACACCTTC. This gives the protein CTWDRAYGYTF.

This clone was seen only a few times. The chain employs TRBV18 and TRBJ2-7; 7 nucleotides align to TRBD1. The V segment lost 5 bases and the J segment 2 bases; nucleotides outside the gene matches: 6. The CDR3 has 14 amino acids. Per germline, CDR1 KGHSH and CDR2 LQKENI. The CDR3 bases are TGTGCCAGCTCAACAGGGGTCCCCACCTACGAGCAGTACTTC. Translation gives CASSTGVPTYEQYF. Complete variable domain (other parts from reference TRBV18 and TRBJ2-7): NAGVMQNPRHLVRRRGQEARLRCSPMKGHSHVYWYRQLPEEGLKFMVYLQKENIIDESGMPKERFSAEFPKEGPSILRIQQVVRGDSAAYFCASSTGVPTYEQYFGPGTRLTVT.

This chain connects TRBV7-8 to TRBJ2-7; tentative D call: TRBD2 (6 bases). V was shortened by 4 bases and J by 2 bases, with 15 bases between the two germline ends. The CDR3 spans 15 residues. CDR1 and CDR2 from the germline V gene are SGHVS and FQNEAQ. CDR3 in amino acids: CASSSGVAGTYEQYF. The CDR3 nucleotides read TGTGCCAGCAGCTCGGGGGTTGCAGGAACCTACGAGCAGTACTTC.

This clone showed up just a few times. The rearrangement links TRBV7-2 to TRBJ2-3; 9 bases match TRBD2. With 2 bases clipped from V and 3 bases from J, the junction kept 9 bases outside the gene matches. The CDR3 length is 17 residues. Germline values: CDR1 SGHTA, CDR2 FQGNSA. The CDR3: CASSLRRGGRVTDTQYF. The DNA for the CDR3 is TGTGCCAGCAGCTTACGGCGGGGGGGCAGGGTTACAGATACGCAGTATTTT.

Details on this clone: At the DNA level, this CDR3 is encoded by other sequences in the same sample as well. This chain links TRBV29-1 with TRBJ2-3; D is possibly TRBD1 (6 bases). V lost 4 bases to trimming and J lost 2 bases, with 10 bases between them. In germline, CDR1 is SQVTM, CDR2 ANQGSEA. The CDR3 is 13 amino acids. In DNA form, the CDR3 reads TGCAGCGTTGGGGGGCGGTACACAGATACGCAGTATTTT. It yields the protein CSVGGRYTDTQYF.

V is TRBV20-1 and J is TRBJ2-5; tentatively, D is TRBD2 (6 bases). Germline CDR1 reads DFQATT; CDR2 reads SNEGSKA (reference sequence). This CDR3 has 11 residues. V was pared by 6 bases and J by 5 bases, with 10 bases between. The chain's CDR3 is CSAGGFETQYF. As DNA, the CDR3 is TGCAGTGCCGGGGGTTTTGAGACCCAGTACTTC.

The J gene is TRBJ2-7, the V gene TRBV30, with a tentative D call TRBD2 (5 bases). CDR3 size: 12 residues. Germline CDR1 is GTSNPN and CDR2 is SVGIG (reference sequence). The ends were cut back, 5 bases at V and 9 bases at J, with 17 bases in the middle. The CDR3 sequence: CAWGLEGDAQYF. The CDR3 nucleotides are TGTGCCTGGGGTCTCGAGGGAGACGCGCAGTACTTC.

This clone was counted a few times. The rearrangement links TRBV4-1 to TRBJ2-5; perhaps TRBD2 as D (6 bases). Germline V gene data show CDR1 as MGHRA and CDR2 as YSYEKL. This CDR3 is 18 amino acids long. Trimming pared 2 bases from V and 2 bases from J, leaving 21 bases between. In nucleotides, the CDR3 is TGCGCCAGCAGCCAACTGACCCACGTGGTGCGGGAACAAGAGACCCAGTACTTC. Translating it yields CASSQLTHVVREQETQYF.

This sequence joins TRBV7-2 and TRBJ2-1; 9 positions agree with TRBD2. V trimming: 5 bases; J trimming: 9 bases; junction bases outside the gene matches: 8. CDR3 length: 14 amino acids. Germline V CDR1 and CDR2: SGHTA, FQGNSA. In nucleotides, the CDR3 is TGTGCCAGCAGCCCTAGGACTAGCGCGAGTGAGCAGTTCTTC. It yields the protein CASSPRTSASEQFF.

The chain carries TRBV28 and TRBJ2-7; a possible D gene is TRBD2 (6 bases). In germline, CDR1 is MDHEN, CDR2 SYDVKM. V gave up 8 bases and J gave up 4 bases, with 9 bases separating them. The CDR3 covers 11 residues. This chain's CDR3 is CASGGWYEQYF. Written as DNA, the CDR3 is TGTGCCAGCGGAGGGTGGTACGAGCAGTACTTC.

This chain links TRBV5-1 with TRBJ2-7; D gene uncertain. Germline CDR1 SGHRS, CDR2 YFSETQ. Trimming took off 1 base at V and 0 bases at J, with 8 bases between the two ends. The CDR3 length is 14 residues. The CDR3, as DNA: TGCGCCAGCAGCTTGCTACAGAGCTCCTACGAGCAGTACTTC. It translates to CASSLLQSSYEQYF.

This clone appeared a few times. The V gene is TRBV30, the J gene TRBJ1-3, with D perhaps TRBD1 (6 bases). This CDR3 has 14 residues. Per germline, CDR1 GTSNPN and CDR2 SVGIG (reference sequence). V was clipped by 4 bases and J by 7 bases, with 17 bases between them. CDR3 region: CAWNNPGDGNTIYF. The CDR3 nucleotides are TGTGCCTGGAATAACCCAGGGGACGGGAACACCATATATTTT.

The V and J genes are TRBV6-5 and TRBJ2-1, with 9 bases identical to TRBD2. CDR3 length equals 15 residues. V lost 5 bases and J lost 5; bases outside the gene matches: 7. CDR1 and CDR2 from the germline V gene are MNHEY and SVGAGI. This CDR3 reads CASSPQGGRDNEQFF. CDR3 in DNA: TGTGCCAGCAGTCCCCAGGGCGGGAGGGACAATGAGCAGTTCTTC.